This entry lists 2 T cell receptor beta chains sequenced from one sample in a study of blood T cell repertoires in COVID-19. Clones were sequenced by immunoSEQ multiplex PCR, and TCRdb holds only the in-frame ones, with some missing. This repertoire shows under 100,000 clones, approximately 78% found once; its top ten account for about 10%. The sequenced sample was peripheral blood. These receptors were obtained from a man in his sixties with acute or convalescent COVID-19.

The DNA of the CDR3 is TGCGCCAGCAGCTACGGACAGGGGAGGCGCGATGAGCAGTTCTTC. Its protein product is CASSYGQGRRDEQFF. The chain couples TRBV5-1 to TRBJ2-1; 9 positions agree with TRBD1. Trimming at V came to 3 bases and at J to 8 bases, leaving 9 bases not matched to a gene. The CDR3 contains 15 residues. CDR1 is SGHRS, CDR2 YFSETQ, per germline.

This CDR3 is CASSPPEGTLGNTIYF. The DNA of the CDR3 is TGTGCCAGCTCACCACCGGAAGGGACACTCGGAAACACCATATATTTT. This chain links TRBV18 with TRBJ1-3; weak D call: TRBD1 (6 bases). CDR3 length: 16 amino acids. Germline lookup yields CDR1 KGHSH and CDR2 LQKENI. V lost 0 bases and J lost 4, with 13 bases in between. Filled out from reference TRBV18 and TRBJ1-3, the complete variable domain reads NAGVMQNPRHLVRRRGQEARLRCSPMKGHSHVYWYRQLPEEGLKFMVYLQKENIIDESGMPKERFSAEFPKEGPSILRIQQVVRGDSAAYFCASSPPEGTLGNTIYFGEGSWLTVV.